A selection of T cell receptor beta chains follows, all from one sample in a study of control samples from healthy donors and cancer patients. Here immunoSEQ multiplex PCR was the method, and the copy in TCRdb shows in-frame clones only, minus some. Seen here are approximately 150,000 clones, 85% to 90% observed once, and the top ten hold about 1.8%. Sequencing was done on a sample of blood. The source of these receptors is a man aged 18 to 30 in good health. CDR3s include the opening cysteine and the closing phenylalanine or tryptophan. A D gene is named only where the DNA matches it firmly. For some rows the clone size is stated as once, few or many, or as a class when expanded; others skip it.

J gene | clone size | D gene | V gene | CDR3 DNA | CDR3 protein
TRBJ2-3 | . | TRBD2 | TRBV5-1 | TGCGCCAGCAGCTCCTTGGGGGGGGGCACAGATACGCAGTATTTT | CASSSLGGGTDTQYF
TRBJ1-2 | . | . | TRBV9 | TGTGCCAGCAGCGTAAACCCAGGTCAGAACTATGGCTACACCTTC | CASSVNPGQNYGYTF
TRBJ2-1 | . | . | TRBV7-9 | TGTGCCAGCGGCCTGGGCAACAATGAGCAGTTCTTC | CASGLGNNEQFF
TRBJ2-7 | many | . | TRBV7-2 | TGTGCCAGCAGCTATAGGACTAAAGAGGTTCACGAGCAGTACTTC | CASSYRTKEVHEQYF
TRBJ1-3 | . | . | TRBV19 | TGTGCCAGTAGTATCCCGGTGGTCTCCTCTGGAAACACCATATATTTT | CASSIPVVSSGNTIYF
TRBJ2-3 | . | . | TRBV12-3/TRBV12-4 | TGTGCCAGCAGTTTAGGTAGAACAGATACGCAGTATTTT | CASSLGRTDTQYF
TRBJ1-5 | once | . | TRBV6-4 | TGTGCCAGCAGATACCTCCAGGAGGGCAATCAGCCCCAGCATTTT | CASRYLQEGNQPQHF
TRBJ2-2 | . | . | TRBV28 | TGTGCCAGCAGTCCCACGAAGGGTACCGGGGAGCTGTTTTTT | CASSPTKGTGELFF
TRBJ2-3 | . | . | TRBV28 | TGTGCCAGCAGTTTATACCCGGGGGACACGCAGTATTTT | CASSLYPGDTQYF
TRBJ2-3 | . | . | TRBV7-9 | TGTGCCAGCAGCCCGATACCAGATACGCAGTATTTT | CASSPIPDTQYF
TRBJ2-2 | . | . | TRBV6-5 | TGTGCCAGCAGTAGGGCCCCGGGTTCGCCCGGGGAGCTGTTTTTT | CASSRAPGSPGELFF
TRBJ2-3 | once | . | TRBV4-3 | TGCGCCAGCAGCCAAGTGGGTCGCCTTGGGGATACGCAGTATTTT | CASSQVGRLGDTQYF
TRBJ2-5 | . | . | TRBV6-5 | TGTGCCAGCAACAACGGGTGGGAGACCCAGTACTTC | CASNNGWETQYF
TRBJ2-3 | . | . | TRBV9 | TGTGCCAGCAGCGTAGCTCAAGATACGCAGTATTTT | CASSVAQDTQYF
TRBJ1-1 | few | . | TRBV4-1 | TGCGCCAGCAGCAGGGGGGCGGTCAACACTGAAGCTTTCTTT | CASSRGAVNTEAFF
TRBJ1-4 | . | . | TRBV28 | TGTGCCAGCAGTTATATTTTGGGGGGGTTAGATGAAAAACTGTTTTTT | CASSYILGGLDEKLFF
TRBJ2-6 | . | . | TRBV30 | TGTGCCTGGAGTATTACCTCTGGGGCCAACGTCCTGACTTTC | CAWSITSGANVLTF
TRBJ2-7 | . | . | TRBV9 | TGTGCCAGCAGCGTAGCTCCACCGCCCTACGAGCAGTACTTC | CASSVAPPPYEQYF
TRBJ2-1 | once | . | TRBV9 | TGTGCCAGCAGCGTAGGACGGAGCGGTGAGCAGTTCTTC | CASSVGRSGEQFF
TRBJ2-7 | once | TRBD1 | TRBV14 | TGTGCCAGCAATACCGGGACAGGGGTTTACGAGCAGTACTTC | CASNTGTGVYEQYF
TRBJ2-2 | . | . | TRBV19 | TGTGCTTCGGCGGTACCGAACACCGGGGAGCTGTTTTTT | CASAVPNTGELFF
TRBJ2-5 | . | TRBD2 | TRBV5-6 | TGTGCCAGCAGCCTCCTTACGGGGGGATTCAAAGAGACCCAGTACTTC | CASSLLTGGFKETQYF
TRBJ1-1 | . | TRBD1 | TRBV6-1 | TGTGCCAGCAGTGACAGGGGGCTAAGTTTGAACACTGAAGCTTTCTTT | CASSDRGLSLNTEAFF
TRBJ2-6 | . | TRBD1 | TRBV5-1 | TGCGCCAGCAGCTTGGTACCTCGGACAGGTCAATTCTCTGGGGCCAACGTCCTGACTTTC | CASSLVPRTGQFSGANVLTF
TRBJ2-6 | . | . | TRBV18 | TGTGCCAGCTCACCCATCCAGAGCTCTGGGGCCAACGTCCTGACTTTC | CASSPIQSSGANVLTF
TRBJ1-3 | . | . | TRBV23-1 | TGCGCCAGCAGTCAATTACCGGGCGTGGGCGGAAACACCATATATTTT | CASSQLPGVGGNTIYF
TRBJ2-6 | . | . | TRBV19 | TGTGCCAGTGCTATCTCTGGGGCCAACGTCCTGACTTTC | CASAISGANVLTF
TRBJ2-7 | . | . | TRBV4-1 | TGCGCCAGCAGCCAAGCTCCCGGAGCCTACGAGCAGTACTTC | CASSQAPGAYEQYF
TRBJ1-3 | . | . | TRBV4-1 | TGCGCCAGCAGCCAAGAAACTTGGATGGCCATATATTTT | CASSQETWMAIYF
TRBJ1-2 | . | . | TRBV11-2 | TGTGCCAGCAGCCCGCCGCAGGGGAACTATGGCTACACCTTC | CASSPPQGNYGYTF
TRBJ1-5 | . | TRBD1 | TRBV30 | TGTGCCTGGAGTGGTGGGGACAGGCGTTGGAATCAGCCCCAGCATTTT | CAWSGGDRRWNQPQHF
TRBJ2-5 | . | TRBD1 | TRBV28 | TGTGCCAGCAGTTTCCTACAGGGGGTGGGAGAGACCCAGTACTTC | CASSFLQGVGETQYF
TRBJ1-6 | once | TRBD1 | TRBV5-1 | TGCGCCAGCAGCTTGTCGGAGGGGGCGTACTCACCCCTCCACTTT | CASSLSEGAYSPLHF
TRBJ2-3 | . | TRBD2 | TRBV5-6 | TGCGCCCGCAGCTTAGCGCGGGGGGGCGGGGATACGCAGTATTTT | CARSLARGGGDTQYF
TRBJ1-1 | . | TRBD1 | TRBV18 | TGTGCCAGCTCACCGGGACAGGGGAACACTGAAGCTTTCTTT | CASSPGQGNTEAFF
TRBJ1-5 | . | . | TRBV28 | TGTGCCAGCAACCTACAGGGTAACAGCAATCAGCCCCAGCATTTT | CASNLQGNSNQPQHF